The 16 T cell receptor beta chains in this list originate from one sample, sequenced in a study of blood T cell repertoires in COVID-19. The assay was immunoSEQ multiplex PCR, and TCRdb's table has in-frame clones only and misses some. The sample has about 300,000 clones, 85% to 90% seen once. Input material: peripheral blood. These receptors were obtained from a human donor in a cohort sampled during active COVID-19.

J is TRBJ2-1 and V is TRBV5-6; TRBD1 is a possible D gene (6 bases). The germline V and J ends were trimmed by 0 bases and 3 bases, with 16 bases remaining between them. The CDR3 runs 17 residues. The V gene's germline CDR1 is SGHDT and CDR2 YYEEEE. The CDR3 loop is CASSLDRAVPFYNEQFF. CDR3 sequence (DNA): TGTGCCAGCAGCTTGGACAGGGCCGTTCCTTTCTACAATGAGCAGTTCTTC.

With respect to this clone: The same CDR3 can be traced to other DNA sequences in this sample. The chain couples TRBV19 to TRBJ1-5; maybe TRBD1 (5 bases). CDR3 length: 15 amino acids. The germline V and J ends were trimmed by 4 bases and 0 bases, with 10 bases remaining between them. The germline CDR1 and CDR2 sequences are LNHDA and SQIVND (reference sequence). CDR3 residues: CASSTTAYSNQPQHF. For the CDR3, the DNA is TGTGCCAGTAGTACGACAGCATATAGCAATCAGCCCCAGCATTTT. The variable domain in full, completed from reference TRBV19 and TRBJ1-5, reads DGGITQSPKYLFRKEGQNVTLSCEQNLNHDAMYWYRQDPGQGLRLIYYSQIVNDFQKGDIAEGYSVSREKKESFPLTVTSAQKNPTAFYLCASSTTAYSNQPQHFGDGTRLSIL.

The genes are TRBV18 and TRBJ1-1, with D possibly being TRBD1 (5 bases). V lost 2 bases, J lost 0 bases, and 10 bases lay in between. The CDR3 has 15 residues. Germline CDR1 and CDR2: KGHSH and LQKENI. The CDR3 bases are TGTGCCAGCTCACCAGGGGGGACCCTGAACACTGAAGCTTTCTTT. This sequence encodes CASSPGGTLNTEAFF. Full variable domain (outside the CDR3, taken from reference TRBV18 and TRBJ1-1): NAGVMQNPRHLVRRRGQEARLRCSPMKGHSHVYWYRQLPEEGLKFMVYLQKENIIDESGMPKERFSAEFPKEGPSILRIQQVVRGDSAAYFCASSPGGTLNTEAFFGQGTRLTVV.

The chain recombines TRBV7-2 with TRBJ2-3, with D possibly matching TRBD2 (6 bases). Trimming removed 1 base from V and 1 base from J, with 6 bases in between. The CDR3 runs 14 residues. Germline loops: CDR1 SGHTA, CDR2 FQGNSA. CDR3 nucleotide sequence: TGTGCCAGCAGCTTAGGGAGGGGCACAGATACGCAGTATTTT. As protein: CASSLGRGTDTQYF. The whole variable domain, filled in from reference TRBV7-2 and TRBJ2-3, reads GAGVSQSPSNKVTEKGKDVELRCDPISGHTALYWYRQSLGQGLEFLIYFQGNSAPDKSGLPSDRFSAERTGGSVSTLTIQRTQQEDSAVYLCASSLGRGTDTQYFGPGTRLTVL.

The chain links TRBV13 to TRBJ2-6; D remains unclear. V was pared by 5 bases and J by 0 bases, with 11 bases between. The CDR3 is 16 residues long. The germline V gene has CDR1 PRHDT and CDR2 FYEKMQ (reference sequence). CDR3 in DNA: TGTGCCAGCAGCCTCCTGCCAGGCTCTGGGGCCAACGTCCTGACTTTC. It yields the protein CASSLLPGSGANVLTF.

DNA of the CDR3: TGTGCCAGCAGGGTCCACTCCAACTATGGCTACACCTTC. It yields the protein CASRVHSNYGYTF. The chain uses TRBV6-5 and TRBJ1-2; unclear D gene. V was trimmed by 6 bases and J by 2 bases, leaving 10 bases between them. The CDR3 totals 13 residues. Germline V lookup: CDR1 MNHEY, CDR2 SVGAGI.

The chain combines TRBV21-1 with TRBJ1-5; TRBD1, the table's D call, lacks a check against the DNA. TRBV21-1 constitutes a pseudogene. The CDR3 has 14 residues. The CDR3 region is CALVRGQGNQPQHF. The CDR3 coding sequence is TGTGCCCTGGTGAGAGGACAGGGGAATCAGCCCCAGCATTTT.

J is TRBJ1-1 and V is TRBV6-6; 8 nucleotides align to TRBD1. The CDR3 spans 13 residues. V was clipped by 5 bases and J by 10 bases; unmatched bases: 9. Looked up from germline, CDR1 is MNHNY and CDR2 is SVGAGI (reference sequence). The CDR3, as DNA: TGTGCCAGCAGTCAAGGGACAGGAGTCTCAGCTTTCTTT. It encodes CASSQGTGVSAFF.

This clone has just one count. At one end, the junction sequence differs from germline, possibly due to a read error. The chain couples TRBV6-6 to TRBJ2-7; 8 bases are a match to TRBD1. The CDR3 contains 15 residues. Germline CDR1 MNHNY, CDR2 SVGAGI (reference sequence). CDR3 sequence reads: CASTYGQGSSHEQYF. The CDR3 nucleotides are TGTGCCAGCACCTACGGACAGGGAAGCTCCCACGAGCAGTACTTC.

CDR3 nucleotides: TGTGCCAGCAGCCCCCCGGAGGGAGAGACTTACGAGCAGTACTTC. Protein: CASSPPEGETYEQYF. This sequence joins TRBV7-9 and TRBJ2-7, with TRBD2 as a possible D gene (6 bases). The CDR3 has 15 amino acids. Germline V gene data show CDR1 as SEHNR and CDR2 as FQNEAQ (reference sequence). V was clipped by 5 bases and J by 4 bases, with 18 bases between them.

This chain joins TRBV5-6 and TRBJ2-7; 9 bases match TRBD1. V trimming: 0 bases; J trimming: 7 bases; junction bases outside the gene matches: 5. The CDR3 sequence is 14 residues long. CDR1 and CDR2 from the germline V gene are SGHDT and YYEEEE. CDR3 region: CASSLAQGATEQYF. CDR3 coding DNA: TGTGCCAGCAGCTTGGCACAGGGGGCCACTGAGCAGTACTTC.

CDR3 protein: CASSSRDRFSANYGYTF. CDR3 DNA sequence: TGTGCCAGTAGTTCACGGGACAGGTTTTCCGCTAACTATGGCTACACCTTC. This chain links TRBV19 with TRBJ1-2, with 8 bases identical to TRBD1. Germline CDR1 reads LNHDA; CDR2 reads SQIVND (reference sequence). Trimming removed 5 bases from V and 0 bases from J; junction bases left unmatched: 11. This CDR3 is 17 amino acids long.

As DNA, the CDR3 is TGTGCCAGTAGTTCGGGGGACTACACATACAATGAGCAGTTCTTC. Amino acid sequence: CASSSGDYTYNEQFF. The chain uses TRBV19 and TRBJ2-1, with 7 bases that match TRBD2. This CDR3 has 15 amino acids. V was clipped by 5 bases and J by 4 bases; unmatched bases: 8. Per germline, CDR1 LNHDA and CDR2 SQIVND (reference sequence).

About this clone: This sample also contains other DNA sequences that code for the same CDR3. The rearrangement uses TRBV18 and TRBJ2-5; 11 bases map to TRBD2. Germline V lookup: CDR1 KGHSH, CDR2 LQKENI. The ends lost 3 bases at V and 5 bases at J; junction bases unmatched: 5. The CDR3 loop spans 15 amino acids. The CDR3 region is CASSPRLAGGETQYF. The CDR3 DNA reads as TGTGCCAGCTCACCCCGTCTAGCGGGAGGTGAGACCCAGTACTTC.

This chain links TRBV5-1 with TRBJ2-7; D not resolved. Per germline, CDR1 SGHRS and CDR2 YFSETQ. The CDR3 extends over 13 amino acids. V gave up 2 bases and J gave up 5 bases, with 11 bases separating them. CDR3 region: CASSFEGRDEQYF. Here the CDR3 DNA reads TGCGCCAGCAGCTTTGAAGGTCGGGACGAGCAGTACTTC.

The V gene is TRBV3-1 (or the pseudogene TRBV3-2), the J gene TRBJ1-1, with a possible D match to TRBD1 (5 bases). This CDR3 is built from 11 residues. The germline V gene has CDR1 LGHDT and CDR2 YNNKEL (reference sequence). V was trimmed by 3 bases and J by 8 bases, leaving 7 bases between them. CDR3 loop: CASSHGGEAFF. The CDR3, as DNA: TGTGCCAGCAGCCATGGGGGGGAAGCTTTCTTT.